This TCR beta chain was profiled in a study of T cells after yellow fever vaccination. The study's findings and limits: Across the CD4 and CD8 compartments, a small share of clonotypes was present in both.

The CDR3 spans 15 residues. The trim removed 7 bases at V and 0 bases at J, leaving 1 base unmatched. Germline assignment: CDR1 SGHRS and CDR2 YFSETQ. In TCRdb, the 5' RACE reads were re-called with MiXCR into one record per CDR3 protein. The table lists about 240,000 distinct CDR3 sequences, around 3.5% of them singletons. This clonotype was recorded many times. Its specificity is not known. This sequence originates from a man between 18 and 29 years old who received the YFV17D yellow fever vaccine. V usage is TRBV5-1 and J usage is TRBJ2-6, with 10 nucleotides matching TRBD1. This sample comprised PBMCs, obtained 15 days after the yellow fever booster vaccination. CDR3 loop: CASRTGGSGANVLTF. The DNA of the CDR3 is TGCGCCAGCCGGACAGGGGGCTCTGGGGCCAACGTCCTGACTTTC.